This entry describes one T cell receptor (beta chain). The antigen remains undetermined. One end of the junction is discordant with germline, which a read error may explain. This sample was included in a study of blood T cells in healthy people across ages. This CDR3 spans 15 amino acids. Study results and caveats: Greater diversity and more naive CD4+ cells were seen in long-lived donors than in aged donors.

Every participating donor contributed about 10 milliliters of peripheral blood through a draw. Sample-barcoded 5' priming and a J-beta primer mix drove a second PCR of roughly 6 to 12 cycles. The template-switch adaptor, which had 12 random nucleotides, put a tag on each cDNA molecule. Each sample provided no less than 2.5 million CDR3-containing paired-end reads. TCRdb independently ran MiXCR on the 5' RACE reads; one entry per CDR3 protein. The sample holds about 580,000 distinct CDR3 sequences, under 55% seen once. Sequencing was performed on blood. J is TRBJ2-3 and V is TRBV12-3 or TRBV12-4; TRBD2 agrees at 7 bases. The source of this sequence is a man older than 75 in good health. The CDR3 spells CASGLVFGRTDTQYF. CDR3 coding DNA: TGTGCCAGCGGTTTAGTCTTCGGGAGGACAGATACGCAGTATTTT.